Described below is a single TCR beta chain sequence and its context. Its target is unknown. The data were taken from a study of cytomegalovirus exposure and HLA in healthy donors. As for the study in general: Early on, a data release was issued that held 65 million to 100 million unique TCRs from HLA-typed donors. Study results and limitations: A link between a missense DCLRE1C variant and TCR beta V- and J-gene trimming emerged from a later analysis. A later analysis linked fewer than 20,000 TCR beta sequences to HLA alleles at 0.05 false discovery rate. In a later analysis, CMV-associated beta chains were mostly HLA-associated, it appeared.

PCR used 60 Vbeta primers and 13 Jbeta primers. Clones were read by immunoSEQ multiplex PCR, and TCRdb kept only the in-frame ones, dropping some. The table records 100,000 to 150,000 clones, less than 80% of them present only once. The sample comprised PBMCs. The origin of this receptor is a woman aged 45-59 years in good health and CMV-seropositive.

The CDR3 loop reads CASSSRTGGTEAFF. The CDR3 DNA reads TGTGCCAGTAGTTCGCGGACAGGGGGTACTGAAGCTTTCTTT. The chain recombines TRBV19 with TRBJ1-1; TRBD1 matches at 10 bases. V lost 5 bases and J lost 5; bases outside the gene matches: 5. The CDR3 length is 14 residues. CDR1 is LNHDA and CDR2 is SQIVND in the germline V gene (reference sequence).